This TCR beta chain was captured by sequencing in a study of T-cell memory formation after mild COVID-19. Notes on this clonotype: Antigen unknown.

The germline gives CDR1 SGHRS, CDR2 YFSETQ. V shed 3 bases, J shed 6 bases, and the junction held 12 bases outside the gene matches. The CDR3 is made up of 15 amino acids. Findings of the study overall: In second-wave clones peaking day 37, SARS-CoV-2 specificity remained unconfirmed.

One entry per CDR3 protein results from TCRdb running MiXCR on the 5' RACE reads. The sample has 45,000 to 65,000 distinct CDR3 sequences; approximately 9% are singletons. The specimen was PBMCs or a T cell subset sorted from them (not recorded which). This TCR was recovered from an adult woman who had mild COVID-19 (a few samples of this study predate the infection). Cell type and time point are not known. This chain connects TRBV5-1 to TRBJ2-7; TRBD2 agrees at 7 bases. The CDR3 sequence is CASSSSGTISAEQYF. Here the CDR3 DNA reads TGCGCCAGCAGCTCCTCCGGGACTATCAGCGCCGAGCAGTACTTC.